This T cell receptor (beta chain) derives from a study of PD-L1 blockade in urothelial cancer. Turning to the study itself: Blood samples had a median of roughly 140,000 T cells. Study conclusions and caveats: Clonality of blood TCR below the median before treatment predicted better survival.

Points on this clone: Its matching antigen is unknown.

V was cut by 0 bases and J by 0 bases, with 14 bases left in between. The CDR3 is 17 amino acids. Germline values: CDR1 GTSNPN, CDR2 SVGIG (reference sequence). Each PCR had synthetic TCR analog templates added to it as a spike-in. The assay was immunoSEQ multiplex PCR, and TCRdb's table has in-frame clones only and misses some. The profile covers some 77,000 clones, with approximately 86% appearing a single time and 4.5% to 7% taken by the ten largest. For each patient, 1 to 8 samples were obtained, pretreatment and on-treatment. This sample comprised PBMCs, obtained around atezolizumab (anti-PD-L1) treatment. The chain links TRBV30 to TRBJ2-2, with unresolved D. The clonotype comes from a woman between 65 and 79 years old with urothelial cancer. CDR3 sequence (DNA): TGTGCCTGGAGTGTGGCAGGCCTATCGGCGAACACCGGGGAGCTGTTTTTT. This gives the protein CAWSVAGLSANTGELFF. Combining the CDR3 with reference TRBV30 and TRBJ2-2 gives the whole variable domain SQTIHQWPATLVQPVGSPLSLECTVEGTSNPNLYWYRQAAGRGLQLLFYSVGIGQISSEVPQNLSASRPQDRQFILSSKKLLLSDSGFYLCAWSVAGLSANTGELFFGEGSRLTVL.